A single sample is the source of the 23 T cell receptor beta chains below, sequenced in a study of cytomegalovirus exposure and HLA in healthy donors. TCRdb keeps only in-frame clones here, not all; method: immunoSEQ multiplex PCR. The sample consists of around 350,000 clones, roughly 85% of them appearing once. The specimen sequenced was PBMCs. The receptors shown here come from a woman between 18 and 30 years old in good health and CMV-seronegative.

The chain recombines TRBV13 with TRBJ2-1, with TRBD2 matching over 13 bases. In germline, CDR1 is PRHDT, CDR2 FYEKMQ (reference sequence). Unmatched junction bases numbered 3, after V lost 1 base and J lost 6 bases. There are 16 residues in the CDR3. The CDR3 loop reads CASSLDGLAGVNEQFF. The CDR3 DNA is TGTGCCAGCAGCTTAGATGGACTAGCGGGAGTCAATGAGCAGTTCTTC.

This chain joins TRBV11-2 and TRBJ2-7; 8 bases agree with TRBD2. Trimming removed 3 bases from V and 7 bases from J; junction bases left unmatched: 14. Germline V gene data show CDR1 as SGHAT and CDR2 as FQNNGV. The CDR3 extends over 16 amino acids. The CDR3 coding sequence is TGTGCCAGCAGCTTTTTGCGCGGGGGGCCCACCGGTGAGCAGTACTTC. Its translation: CASSFLRGGPTGEQYF.

The rearrangement joins TRBV28 to TRBJ1-5; a possible D gene is TRBD1 (6 bases). Trimming cost V 5 bases and J 2 bases, with 13 bases left between them. The CDR3 has 15 amino acids. Germline V CDR1 and CDR2: MDHEN, SYDVKM. The CDR3 bases are TGTGCCAGCAGTCCCAGGGGCGTCGGCAATCAGCCCCAGCATTTT. Amino acids: CASSPRGVGNQPQHF.

This clone showed up just once. The chain couples TRBV5-5 to TRBJ2-1; D is uncertain. Looked up from germline, CDR1 is SGHKS and CDR2 is YYEKEE (reference sequence). The CDR3 has 13 residues. V was cut by 0 bases and J by 6 bases, with 7 bases left in between. The DNA for the CDR3 is TGTGCCAGCAGCTTGGTGACTTTCAATGAGCAGTTCTTC. Translated, it gives CASSLVTFNEQFF.

This chain connects TRBV11-2 to TRBJ2-7, with D possibly matching TRBD1 (5 bases). CDR3 length: 15 residues. Germline V lookup: CDR1 SGHAT, CDR2 FQNNGV. Trimming stripped 4 bases from V and 0 bases from J, with 13 bases between. In nucleotides, the CDR3 is TGTGCCAGCAGCTCGCCCGGACACAACTCCTACGAGCAGTACTTC. Translation gives CASSSPGHNSYEQYF.

The chain combines TRBV15 with TRBJ2-7, with 10 positions matching TRBD2. Germline values: CDR1 LNHNV, CDR2 YYDKDF (reference sequence). This CDR3 comprises 17 residues. With 0 bases clipped from V and 5 bases from J, the junction kept 10 bases outside the gene matches. The CDR3 region has the DNA TGTGCCACCAGCAGAGAACCAATCGGGACTAGCGAACACGAGCAGTACTTC. Amino acids: CATSREPIGTSEHEQYF.

The rearrangement uses TRBV27 and TRBJ1-5; weak D call: TRBD1 (6 bases). This CDR3 is 19 amino acids long. Germline V gene sequence: CDR1 MNHEY, CDR2 SMNVEV (reference sequence). Between the trimmed V and J ends, which lost 1 base and 6 bases, there was a span of 25 bases. CDR3 DNA sequence: TGTGCCAGCAGTTTATATGCGGGGGGGCAAAGAAGGACGGGTCAGCCCCAGCATTTT. This codes for CASSLYAGGQRRTGQPQHF.

The genes are TRBV14 and TRBJ2-5; 10 nucleotides line up with TRBD2. The CDR3 sequence is 19 residues long. Germline V gene lookup returns CDR1 SGHDN and CDR2 FVKESK. After removal of 4 bases from V and 5 bases from J, the junction contained 19 bases not matched to a gene. DNA for the CDR3: TGTGCCAGCAGCCTTCGGCCAAGATCAAGAAGCGGGGGGGTGGAGACCCAGTACTTC. This codes for CASSLRPRSRSGGVETQYF.

The gene calls are TRBV5-4 and TRBJ2-3, with a tentative D call TRBD1 (5 bases). The length of the CDR3 is 15 residues. Germline V gene data show CDR1 as SGHNT and CDR2 as YYREEE (reference sequence). The V end was cut by 4 bases, the J end by 2 bases, with 14 bases between. CDR3 sequence (DNA): TGTGCCAGCAGCAACAAGGCAGGGAACACAGATACGCAGTATTTT. This encodes CASSNKAGNTDTQYF.

The chain joins TRBV27 to TRBJ2-1, with 7 nucleotides matching TRBD2. The CDR3 length is 14 residues. Unmatched junction bases numbered 5, after V lost 5 bases and J lost 4 bases. Germline CDR1 and CDR2: MNHEY and SMNVEV (reference sequence). Here the CDR3 reads CASSREGRYNEQFF. As DNA, the CDR3 is TGTGCCAGCAGTAGGGAGGGCCGATACAATGAGCAGTTCTTC.

The CDR3 DNA sequence: TGTGCCAGCACTTCGGACAGCACTGAAGCTTTCTTT. Protein: CASTSDSTEAFF. The V and J genes are TRBV6-1 and TRBJ1-1; a possible D gene is TRBD1 (6 bases). CDR3 size: 12 residues. Trimming removed 7 bases at V and 4 bases at J, with 10 bases between. Germline CDR1 is MNHNS and CDR2 is SASEGT.

The rearrangement links TRBV30 to TRBJ1-2, with D unresolved. V was cut by 2 bases and J by 4 bases, with 5 bases left in between. The CDR3 spans 11 residues. Germline assignment: CDR1 GTSNPN and CDR2 SVGIG (reference sequence). The CDR3 is CAWSPRYGYTF. The DNA of the CDR3 is TGTGCCTGGAGTCCTCGCTATGGCTACACCTTC.

The J gene is TRBJ2-7, the V gene TRBV5-1, with D perhaps TRBD1 (5 bases). This CDR3 comprises 13 residues. CDR1 is SGHRS and CDR2 is YFSETQ in the germline V gene. V lost 5 bases and J lost 2, with 11 bases in between. As DNA, the CDR3 is TGCGCCAGCAGGAAGGGGCCTACCTACGAGCAGTACTTC. Translating it yields CASRKGPTYEQYF.

DNA of the CDR3: TGTGCCAGCAGTGAAATCCCTAGCGGGAGCTACGAGCAGTACTTC. Its protein product is CASSEIPSGSYEQYF. The chain joins TRBV2 to TRBJ2-7, with 10 bases that match TRBD2. Germline V CDR1 and CDR2: SNHLY, FYNNEI. The CDR3 consists of 15 residues. The V segment lost 2 bases and the J segment 3 bases; nucleotides outside the gene matches: 4.

The chain carries TRBV7-8 and TRBJ2-7; D not certain. V lost 5 bases to trimming and J lost 2 bases, with 4 bases between them. There are 11 residues in the CDR3. Germline V CDR1 and CDR2: SGHVS, FQNEAQ. This CDR3 is CASSPAYEQYF. CDR3 bases: TGTGCCAGCAGCCCGGCCTACGAGCAGTACTTC.

The V and J genes are TRBV27 and TRBJ2-2, with 12 bases aligning to TRBD2. Unmatched junction bases numbered 14, after V lost 7 bases and J lost 2 bases. The CDR3 runs to 19 residues. The germline CDR1 and CDR2 sequences are MNHEY and SMNVEV (reference sequence). In DNA, the CDR3 is TGTGCCAGCACCCTTTTTGGACTAGCGGGATGGGGAAACACCGGGGAGCTGTTTTTT. It translates to CASTLFGLAGWGNTGELFF.

V and J are TRBV4-1 and TRBJ2-7; weak D call: TRBD1 (6 bases). The CDR3 contains 13 residues. Trimming pared 6 bases from V and 2 bases from J, leaving 11 bases between. Per germline, CDR1 MGHRA and CDR2 YSYEKL. The CDR3 sequence is CASSRDTPYEQYF. DNA for the CDR3: TGCGCCAGCAGTCGGGACACACCCTACGAGCAGTACTTC.

This rearrangement joins TRBV5-6 to TRBJ2-1; D not resolved. This CDR3 comprises 13 residues. Germline V gives CDR1 SGHDT, CDR2 YYEEEE. V dropped 1 base and J dropped 4 bases, with 6 bases sitting between them. CDR3 sequence reads: CASSLWLYNEQFF. The CDR3 DNA sequence: TGTGCCAGCAGCTTGTGGCTTTACAATGAGCAGTTCTTC. Using reference TRBV5-6 and TRBJ2-1 for the parts outside the CDR3, the full variable domain is DAGVTQSPTHLIKTRGQQVTLRCSPKSGHDTVSWYQQALGQGPQFIFQYYEEEERQRGNFPDRFSGHQFPNYSSELNVNALLLGDSALYLCASSLWLYNEQFFGPGTRLTVL.

This chain links TRBV7-8 with TRBJ1-2; 7 positions match TRBD1. V dropped 1 base and J dropped 8; count of bases not matched to a gene: 4. The CDR3 extends over 13 amino acids. Germline CDR1 and CDR2: SGHVS and FQNEAQ. This CDR3 is CASSLEGARGYTF. DNA for the CDR3: TGTGCCAGCAGCTTAGAGGGGGCTCGGGGCTACACCTTC.

The rearrangement joins TRBV5-4 to TRBJ2-5, with D tentatively TRBD2 (5 bases). CDR3 length equals 11 residues. Per germline, CDR1 SGHNT and CDR2 YYREEE (reference sequence). V was clipped by 2 bases and J by 7 bases, with 6 bases between them. The CDR3 region has the DNA TGTGCCAGCAGCTTTCGGGGGACCCAGTACTTC. Translated, it gives CASSFRGTQYF.

The chain carries TRBV19 and TRBJ2-7, with TRBD2 as a possible D gene (6 bases). The CDR3 extends over 14 amino acids. Between the trimmed V and J ends, which lost 3 bases and 0 bases, there was a span of 9 bases. Per germline, CDR1 LNHDA and CDR2 SQIVND (reference sequence). This CDR3 reads CASSMGLHSYEQYF. The CDR3 DNA is TGTGCCAGTAGTATGGGACTGCACTCCTACGAGCAGTACTTC.

This clone is a singleton in its sample. This chain connects TRBV2 to TRBJ2-1, with 9 bases that match TRBD2. The CDR3 has 14 amino acids. The junction had 6 bases not matched to a gene; V was cut back by 8 bases and J by 4 bases. From germline, CDR1 is SNHLY and CDR2 FYNNEI. The CDR3: CASLAGAQYNEQFF. In DNA, the CDR3 is TGTGCCAGCTTAGCGGGGGCACAATACAATGAGCAGTTCTTC.

The CDR3 is CASSPRTGRDYGYTF. Here the CDR3 DNA reads TGTGCCAGCTCACCTCGGACAGGGAGGGACTATGGCTACACCTTC. The gene calls are TRBV18 and TRBJ1-2, with 8 bases that match TRBD1. The V gene's germline CDR1 is KGHSH and CDR2 LQKENI. The junction had 6 bases not matched to a gene; V was cut back by 3 bases and J by 3 bases. This CDR3 is built from 15 residues.